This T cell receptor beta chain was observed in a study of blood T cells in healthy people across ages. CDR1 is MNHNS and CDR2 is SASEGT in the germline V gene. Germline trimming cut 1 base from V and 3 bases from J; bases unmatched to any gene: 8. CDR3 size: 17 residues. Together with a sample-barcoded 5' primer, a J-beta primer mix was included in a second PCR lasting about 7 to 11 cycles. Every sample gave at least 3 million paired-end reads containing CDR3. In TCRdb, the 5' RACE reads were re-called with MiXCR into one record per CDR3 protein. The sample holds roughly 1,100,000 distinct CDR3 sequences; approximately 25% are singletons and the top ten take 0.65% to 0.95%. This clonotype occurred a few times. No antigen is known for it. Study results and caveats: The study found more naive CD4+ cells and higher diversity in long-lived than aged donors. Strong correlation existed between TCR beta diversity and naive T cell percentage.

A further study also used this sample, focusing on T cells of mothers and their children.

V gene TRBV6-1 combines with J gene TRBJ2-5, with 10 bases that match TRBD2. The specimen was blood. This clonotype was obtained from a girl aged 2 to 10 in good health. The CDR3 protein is CASSEDPAGGQKETQYF. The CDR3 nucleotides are TGTGCCAGCAGTGAAGATCCAGCGGGGGGGCAGAAAGAGACCCAGTACTTC.